This T cell receptor beta chain was observed in a study of T cell responses to AZD1222 COVID-19 vaccine. Study findings and constraints: Vaccination with two AZD1222 doses was followed by a rise in Spike-specific TCR breadth and depth. Nearly half of unique spike-specific TCRs reportedly avoided B.1.351 and B.1.1.7 mutated regions.

The CDR3 is 17 residues long. V lost 3 bases to trimming and J lost 2 bases, with 17 bases between them. Germline-derived CDR1 and CDR2 are KGHSH and LQKENI. TCRdb's copy holds only in-frame clones and misses some; the assay was immunoSEQ multiplex PCR. The sample has fewer than 120,000 clones; 94% are singletons. Analyses pooled second doses at about 4 or about 12 weeks. Remarks on this clone: Its antigen remains unknown.

The source of this sequence is an adult who received the AZD1222 COVID-19 vaccine. Sequencing was performed on peripheral blood, taken 28 days after the second AZD1222 dose. The chain combines TRBV18 with TRBJ2-1, with D perhaps matching TRBD1 (5 bases). CDR3 sequence (DNA): TGTGCCAGCTCACCGTACCGTATGACAGAAGCCTACAATGAGCAGTTCTTC. This gives the protein CASSPYRMTEAYNEQFF.